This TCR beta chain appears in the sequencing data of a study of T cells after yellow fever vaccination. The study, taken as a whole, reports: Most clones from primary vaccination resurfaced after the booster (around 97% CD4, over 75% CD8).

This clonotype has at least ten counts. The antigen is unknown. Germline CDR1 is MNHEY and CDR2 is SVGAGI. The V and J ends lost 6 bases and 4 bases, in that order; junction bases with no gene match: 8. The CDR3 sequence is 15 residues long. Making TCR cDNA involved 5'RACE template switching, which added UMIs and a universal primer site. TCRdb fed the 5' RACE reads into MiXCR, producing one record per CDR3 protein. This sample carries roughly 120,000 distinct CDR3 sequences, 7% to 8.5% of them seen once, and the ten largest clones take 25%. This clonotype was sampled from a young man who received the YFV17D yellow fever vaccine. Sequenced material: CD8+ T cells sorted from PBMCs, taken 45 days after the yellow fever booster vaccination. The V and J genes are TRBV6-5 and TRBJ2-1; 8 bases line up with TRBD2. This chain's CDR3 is CASSPGTRPYNEQFF. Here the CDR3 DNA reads TGTGCCAGCAGCCCCGGGACTAGGCCTTACAATGAGCAGTTCTTC.